The clone carrying this T cell receptor beta chain showed up many times. Treatment denoted: about 20 received Ad26.COV2.S at low or high dose, single or two shots; about five received placebo; per-sample allocation not given. Material that was analyzed had been drawn on day 63 after the first vaccine or placebo injection. The data were taken from a study of Ad26.COV2.S vaccination and SARS-CoV-2 variants. Overall study context: The donor was enrolled in the Ad26.COV2.S arm of the COV1001 trial. By the intramuscular route, Ad26.COV2.S was given once, or twice 56 days apart.

The V gene's germline CDR1 is LGHNA and CDR2 YSLEER. V lost 0 bases and J 4 bases, leaving 13 bases between the germline ends. The CDR3 loop spans 16 amino acids. Produced via immunoSEQ multiplex PCR; TCRdb's table is partial and in-frame only. This sample has about 410,000 clones, with about 85% found just once. The sequenced sample was peripheral blood, obtained in a trial of Ad26.COV2.S vaccine versus placebo. The V gene is TRBV4-3, the J gene TRBJ2-1; D remains ambiguous. This receptor was identified in a person between 18 and 60 years old who received the Ad26.COV2.S COVID-19 vaccine or a placebo. The CDR3 reads CASSQDSGSWYNEQFF. For the CDR3, the DNA is TGCGCCAGCAGCCAAGACTCCGGGTCATGGTACAATGAGCAGTTCTTC.